The clone carrying this T cell receptor beta chain was counted only a few times. The source of the sample is a study of T cell responses to AZD1222 COVID-19 vaccine. V dropped 2 bases and J dropped 5 bases, with 11 bases sitting between them. Germline CDR1 SEHNR, CDR2 FQNEAQ (reference sequence). This CDR3 contains 14 residues. Only in-frame clones appear in the TCRdb table, and some are missing; sequencing was by immunoSEQ multiplex PCR. The sample lists 120,000 or so clones, roughly 89% seen once, with 28% in the top ten. The chain has TRBV7-9 and TRBJ2-3; D possibly corresponds to TRBD1 (5 bases). The receptor comes from an adult in good health. The specimen comprised peripheral blood, sampled on day 0 of AZD1222 vaccination. DNA of the CDR3: TGTGCCAGCAGCTTAATCAGGGATAGAGATACGCAGTATTTT. Translating it yields CASSLIRDRDTQYF.